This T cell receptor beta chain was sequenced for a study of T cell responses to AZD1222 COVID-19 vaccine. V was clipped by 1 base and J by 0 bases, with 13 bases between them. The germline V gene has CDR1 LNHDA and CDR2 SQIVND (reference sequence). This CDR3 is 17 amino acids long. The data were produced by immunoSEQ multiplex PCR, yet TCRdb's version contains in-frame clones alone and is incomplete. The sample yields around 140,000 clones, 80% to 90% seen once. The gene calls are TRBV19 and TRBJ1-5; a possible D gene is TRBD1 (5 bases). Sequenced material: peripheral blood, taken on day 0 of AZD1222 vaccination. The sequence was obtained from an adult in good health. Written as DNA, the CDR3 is TGTGCCAGTAGTATAGGCTGGAGAGGGGCTAGCAATCAGCCCCAGCATTTT. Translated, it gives CASSIGWRGASNQPQHF.